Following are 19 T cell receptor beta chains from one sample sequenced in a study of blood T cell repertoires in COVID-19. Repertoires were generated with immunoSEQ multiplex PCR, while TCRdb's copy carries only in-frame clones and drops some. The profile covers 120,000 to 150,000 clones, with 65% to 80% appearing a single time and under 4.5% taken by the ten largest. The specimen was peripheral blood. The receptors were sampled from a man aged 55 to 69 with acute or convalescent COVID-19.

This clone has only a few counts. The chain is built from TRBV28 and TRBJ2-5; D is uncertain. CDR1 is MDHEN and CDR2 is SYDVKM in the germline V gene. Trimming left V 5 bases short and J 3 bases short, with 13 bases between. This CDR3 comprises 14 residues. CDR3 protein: CASSPAEWKETQYF. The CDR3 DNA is TGTGCCAGCAGTCCGGCGGAATGGAAAGAGACCCAGTACTTC.

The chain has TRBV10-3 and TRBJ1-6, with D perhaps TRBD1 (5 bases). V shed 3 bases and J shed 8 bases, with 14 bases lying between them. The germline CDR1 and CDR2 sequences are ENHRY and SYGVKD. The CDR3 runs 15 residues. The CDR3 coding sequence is TGTGCCATCAGTGATGGGGGGAGGGTCGATTCACCCCTCCACTTT. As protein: CAISDGGRVDSPLHF.

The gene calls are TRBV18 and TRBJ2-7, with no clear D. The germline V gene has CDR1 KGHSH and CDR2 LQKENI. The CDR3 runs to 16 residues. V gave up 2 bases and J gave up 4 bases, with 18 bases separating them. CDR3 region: CASSPIAAQSRYEQYF. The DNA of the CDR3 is TGTGCCAGCTCACCAATTGCCGCCCAGTCCCGATACGAGCAGTACTTC.

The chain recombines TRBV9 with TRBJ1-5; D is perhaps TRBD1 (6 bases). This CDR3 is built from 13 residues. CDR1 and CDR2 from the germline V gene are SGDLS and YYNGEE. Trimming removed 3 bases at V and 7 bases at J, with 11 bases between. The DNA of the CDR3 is TGTGCCAGCAGCGAGGGGGATTCGCAGCCCCAGCATTTT. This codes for CASSEGDSQPQHF.

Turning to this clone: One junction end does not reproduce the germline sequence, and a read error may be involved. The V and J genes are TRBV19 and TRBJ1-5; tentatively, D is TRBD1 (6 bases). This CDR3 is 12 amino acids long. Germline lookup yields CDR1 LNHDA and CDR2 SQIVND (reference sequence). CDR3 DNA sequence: TGTGCCAGTACTGGGGGCAACCAGCCCCAGCATTTT. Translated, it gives CASTGGNQPQHF. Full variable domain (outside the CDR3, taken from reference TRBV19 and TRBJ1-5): DGGITQSPKYLFRKEGQNVTLSCEQNLNHDAMYWYRQDPGQGLRLIYYSQIVNDFQKGDIAEGYSVSREKKESFPLTVTSAQKNPTAFYLCASTGGNQPQHFGDGTRLSIL.

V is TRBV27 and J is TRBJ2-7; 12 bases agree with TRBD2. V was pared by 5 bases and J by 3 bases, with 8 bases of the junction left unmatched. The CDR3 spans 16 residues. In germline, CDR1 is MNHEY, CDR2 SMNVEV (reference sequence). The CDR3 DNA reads TGTGCCAGCAGTCCCACCGGGACTAGCGGGTTCTACGAGCAGTACTTC. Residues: CASSPTGTSGFYEQYF.

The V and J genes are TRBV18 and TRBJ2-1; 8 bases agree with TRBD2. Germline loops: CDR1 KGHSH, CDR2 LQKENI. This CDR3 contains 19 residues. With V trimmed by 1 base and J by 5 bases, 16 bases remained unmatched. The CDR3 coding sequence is TGTGCCAGCTCACCACTTGTCCAACCAAAGCGGGAGAAGAACAATGAGCAGTTCTTC. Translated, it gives CASSPLVQPKREKNNEQFF.

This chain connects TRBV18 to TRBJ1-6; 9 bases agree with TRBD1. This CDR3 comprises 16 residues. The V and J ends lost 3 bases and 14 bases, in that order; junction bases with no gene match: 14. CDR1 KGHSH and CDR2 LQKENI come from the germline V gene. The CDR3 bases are TGTGCCAGCTCACCGGGTACGGGACAGGGAATTTTCACCCTCCACTTT. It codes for CASSPGTGQGIFTLHF.

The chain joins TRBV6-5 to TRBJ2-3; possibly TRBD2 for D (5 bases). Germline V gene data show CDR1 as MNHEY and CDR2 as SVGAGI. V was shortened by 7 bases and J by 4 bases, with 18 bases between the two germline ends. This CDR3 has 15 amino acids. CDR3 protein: CASKAASAWADTQYF. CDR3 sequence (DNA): TGTGCCAGCAAAGCGGCTTCGGCATGGGCAGATACGCAGTATTTT.

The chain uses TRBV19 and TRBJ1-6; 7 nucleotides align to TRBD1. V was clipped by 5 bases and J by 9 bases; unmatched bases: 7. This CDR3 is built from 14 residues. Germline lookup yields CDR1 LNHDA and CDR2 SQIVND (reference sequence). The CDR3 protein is CASSHGTVASPLHF. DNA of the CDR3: TGTGCCAGTAGTCATGGGACAGTCGCTTCACCCCTCCACTTT. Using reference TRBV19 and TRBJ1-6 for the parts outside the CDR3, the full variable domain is DGGITQSPKYLFRKEGQNVTLSCEQNLNHDAMYWYRQDPGQGLRLIYYSQIVNDFQKGDIAEGYSVSREKKESFPLTVTSAQKNPTAFYLCASSHGTVASPLHFGNGTRLTVT.

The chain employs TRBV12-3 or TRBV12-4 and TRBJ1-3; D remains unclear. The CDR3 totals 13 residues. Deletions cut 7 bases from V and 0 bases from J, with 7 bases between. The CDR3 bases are TGTGCCAGCATTCGGAGCTCTGGAAACACCATATATTTT. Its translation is CASIRSSGNTIYF.

The CDR3 loop reads CASSLRADSMNTEAFF. In DNA, the CDR3 is TGTGCCAGCAGCTTACGAGCAGACAGCATGAACACTGAAGCTTTCTTT. This chain links TRBV7-8 with TRBJ1-1; perhaps TRBD1 as D (5 bases). Deletions cut 2 bases from V and 0 bases from J, with 13 bases between. In germline, CDR1 is SGHVS, CDR2 FQNEAQ. This CDR3 has 16 amino acids.

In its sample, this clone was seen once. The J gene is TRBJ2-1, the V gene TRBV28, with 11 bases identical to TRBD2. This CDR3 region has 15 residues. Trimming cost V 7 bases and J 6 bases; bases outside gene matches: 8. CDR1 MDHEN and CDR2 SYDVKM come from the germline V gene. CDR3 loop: CASTQGGLAGNEQFF. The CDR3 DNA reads TGTGCCAGCACCCAGGGTGGACTAGCGGGCAATGAGCAGTTCTTC. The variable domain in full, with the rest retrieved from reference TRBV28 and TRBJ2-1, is DVKVTQSSRYLVKRTGEKVFLECVQDMDHENMFWYRQDPGLGLRLIYFSYDVKMKEKGDIPEGYSVSREKKERFSLILESASTNQTSMYLCASTQGGLAGNEQFFGPGTRLTVL.

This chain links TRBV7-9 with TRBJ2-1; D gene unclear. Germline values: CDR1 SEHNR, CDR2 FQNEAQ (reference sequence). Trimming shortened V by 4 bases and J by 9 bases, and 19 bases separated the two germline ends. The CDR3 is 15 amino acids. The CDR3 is CASSSPHLGIIEQFF. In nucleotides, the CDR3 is TGTGCCAGCAGCTCCCCACATCTAGGAATCATTGAGCAGTTCTTC.

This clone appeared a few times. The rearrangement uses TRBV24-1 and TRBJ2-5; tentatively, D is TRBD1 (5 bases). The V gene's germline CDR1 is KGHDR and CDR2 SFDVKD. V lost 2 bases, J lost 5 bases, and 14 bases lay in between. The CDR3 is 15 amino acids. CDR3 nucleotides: TGTGCCACCAGTGATTCCTTGACAGCGACGGAGACCCAGTACTTC. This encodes CATSDSLTATETQYF.

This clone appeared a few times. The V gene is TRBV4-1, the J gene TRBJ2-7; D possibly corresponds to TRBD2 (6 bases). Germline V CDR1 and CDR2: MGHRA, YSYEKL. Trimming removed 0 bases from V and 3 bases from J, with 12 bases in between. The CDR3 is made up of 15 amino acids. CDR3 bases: TGCGCCAGCAGCCAAGATTGGGACTCCCTCTACGAGCAGTACTTC. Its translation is CASSQDWDSLYEQYF.

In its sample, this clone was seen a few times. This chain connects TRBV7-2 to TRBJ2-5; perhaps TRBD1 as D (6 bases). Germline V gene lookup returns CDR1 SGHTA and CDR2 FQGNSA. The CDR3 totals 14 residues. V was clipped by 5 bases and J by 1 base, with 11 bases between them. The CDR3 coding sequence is TGTGCCAGCAGCCCCGGACAGCTCCAAGAGACCCAGTACTTC. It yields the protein CASSPGQLQETQYF.

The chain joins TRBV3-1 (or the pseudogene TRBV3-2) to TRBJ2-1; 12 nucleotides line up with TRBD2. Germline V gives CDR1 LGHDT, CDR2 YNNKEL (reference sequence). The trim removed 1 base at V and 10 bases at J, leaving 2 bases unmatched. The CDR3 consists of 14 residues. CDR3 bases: TGTGCCAGCAGCCAAGGACTAGCGGGAGAAGAGCAGTTCTTC. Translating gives CASSQGLAGEEQFF.

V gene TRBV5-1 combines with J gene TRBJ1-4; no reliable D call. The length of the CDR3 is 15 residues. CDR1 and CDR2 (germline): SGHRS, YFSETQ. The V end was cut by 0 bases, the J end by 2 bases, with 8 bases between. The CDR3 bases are TGCGCCAGCAGCTTGGACAGTCGGACTAATGAAAAACTGTTTTTT. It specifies CASSLDSRTNEKLFF.